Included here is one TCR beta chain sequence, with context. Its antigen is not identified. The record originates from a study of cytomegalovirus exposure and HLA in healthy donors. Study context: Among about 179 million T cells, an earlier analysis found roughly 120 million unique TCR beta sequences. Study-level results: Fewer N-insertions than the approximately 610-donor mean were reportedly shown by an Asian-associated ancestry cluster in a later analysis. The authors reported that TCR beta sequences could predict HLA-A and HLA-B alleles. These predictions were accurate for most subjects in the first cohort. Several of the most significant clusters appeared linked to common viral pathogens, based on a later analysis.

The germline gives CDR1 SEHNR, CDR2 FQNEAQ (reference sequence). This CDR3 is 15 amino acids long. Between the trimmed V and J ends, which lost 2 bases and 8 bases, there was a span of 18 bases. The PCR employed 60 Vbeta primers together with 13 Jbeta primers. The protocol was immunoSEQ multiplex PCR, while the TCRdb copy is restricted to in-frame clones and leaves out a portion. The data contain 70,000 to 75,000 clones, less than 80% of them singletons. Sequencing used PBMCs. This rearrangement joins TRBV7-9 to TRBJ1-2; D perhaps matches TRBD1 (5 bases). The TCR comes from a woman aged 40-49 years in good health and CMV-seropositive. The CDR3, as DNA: TGTGCCAGCAGCTTACCGGGGGTTTGGAGGGACGGCTACACCTTC. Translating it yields CASSLPGVWRDGYTF.